Sequencing of this T cell receptor beta chain was carried out in a study of metastatic and nonmetastatic thyroid tumors. Study details: Malignant thyroid and benign thyroid patients provided blood and tumor or nodule tissue whose repertoires were compared.

No patient received treatment before thyroid surgery. TCRdb called clones again from the PCR reads with MiXCR. This table holds 11,000 to 15,000 clones, less than 15% found once. This clone was seen at least ten times. Losses at the gene ends were 5 bases for V and 1 base for J; bases not matched to a gene: 12. The CDR3 sequence is 17 residues long. CDR1 is SGHVS, CDR2 FQNEAQ, per germline. The sample was blood. V is TRBV7-8 and J is TRBJ2-7, with TRBD2 matching 9 bases. The source of this sequence is a female donor with papillary thyroid cancer or a benign thyroid nodule (not recorded which). Some clones in this sample may be carry-over from other donors' samples. CDR3 nucleotides: TGTGCCAGCAGCCTTCCGGCGGGACTAGCTAATTCCTACGAGCAGTACTTC. Encoded protein: CASSLPAGLANSYEQYF.